This TCR beta chain appears in the sequencing data of a study of response to subunit inactivated influenza vaccine. Study observations and caveats: The authors offered the suggestion that each seasonal influenza vaccination recruits few new T cells.

This clonotype was counted ten times or more. Its antigen is as yet unknown. TCRdb used MiXCR to reprocess the RT-PCR reads, holding one entry per CDR3 protein. The sample records around 850,000 distinct CDR3 sequences, around 18% being singletons. Material: PBMCs from blood, obtained more than 4 days after vaccination. The source is a man aged 50-60 years who received an inactivated influenza vaccine.

Here the CDR3 reads CASSLSNPATNEKLFF. In DNA form, the CDR3 reads TGTGCCAGCAGCTTATCGAACCCGGCCACTAATGAAAAACTGTTTTTT. The chain combines TRBV7-2 with TRBJ1-4; no clear D gene. Germline assignment: CDR1 SGHTA and CDR2 FQGNSA. Trimming shortened V by 2 bases and J by 2 bases, and 12 bases separated the two germline ends. The CDR3 extends over 16 amino acids.